The 12 T cell receptor beta chains below all came from one sample that was sequenced in a study of blood T cell repertoires in COVID-19. The assay was immunoSEQ multiplex PCR, and TCRdb's table has in-frame clones only and misses some. This sample has around 140,000 clones, with around 72% found just once. Sequencing input: peripheral blood. The receptors were gathered from a woman between 55 and 75 years old with acute or convalescent COVID-19.

J is TRBJ1-1 and V is TRBV6-2 or TRBV6-3, with TRBD1 as a possible D gene (6 bases). Per the germline V gene, CDR1 is MNHEY and CDR2 is SVGEGT. The CDR3 contains 16 residues. The V end was cut by 2 bases, the J end by 4 bases, with 17 bases between. This CDR3 reads CASSYIGLQGPTEAFF. CDR3 in DNA: TGTGCCAGCAGTTACATAGGTCTTCAGGGGCCCACTGAAGCTTTCTTT.

This clone was seen a handful of times. The chain uses TRBV28 and TRBJ1-2; the D gene is possibly TRBD1 (6 bases). With 5 bases removed from V and 2 bases from J, the gap between germline ends came to 18 bases. This CDR3 has 16 amino acids. Per germline, CDR1 MDHEN and CDR2 SYDVKM. CDR3 amino acids: CASSPLGDRRNYGYTF. CDR3 sequence (DNA): TGTGCCAGCAGTCCCCTCGGCGACAGGAGGAACTATGGCTACACCTTC.

In the case of this clone: Other DNA sequences of this sample code for an identical CDR3. The chain employs TRBV11-3 and TRBJ2-1, with D possibly matching TRBD2 (6 bases). The CDR3 is 14 amino acids. V was pared by 1 base and J by 4 bases, with 8 bases between. Germline CDR1 and CDR2: SGHNT and YENEEA. CDR3 protein: CASSLAGTYNEQFF. DNA of the CDR3: TGTGCCAGCAGCTTAGCCGGGACTTACAATGAGCAGTTCTTC.

The V call is TRBV7-6, the J call TRBJ2-5, with 10 bases lining up with TRBD1. Germline trimming cut 2 bases from V and 2 bases from J; bases unmatched to any gene: 5. There are 16 residues in the CDR3. Germline CDR1 is SGHVS and CDR2 is FNYEAQ. This CDR3 is CASSLLDRGKQETQYF. CDR3 nucleotide sequence: TGTGCCAGCAGCTTATTGGACAGGGGGAAGCAAGAGACCCAGTACTTC.

This clone showed up just once. This chain connects TRBV19 to TRBJ2-3, with a possible D match to TRBD2 (6 bases). The germline V gene encodes CDR1 LNHDA and CDR2 SQIVND (reference sequence). This CDR3 region has 16 residues. Trimming took off 4 bases at V and 1 base at J, with 15 bases between the two ends. Written as DNA, the CDR3 is TGTGCCAGTAGTAAAAGGGTCGGGAGCGGCACAGATACGCAGTATTTT. As protein: CASSKRVGSGTDTQYF.

CDR3 bases: TGTGCCAGCAGCTTAGCGGGACTAGCGGGAGGTTTCAATGAGCAGTTCTTC. Translated, it gives CASSLAGLAGGFNEQFF. This chain uses TRBV7-9 with TRBJ2-1; 15 bases match TRBD2. Trimming took 0 bases from V and 6 from J; bases not matched to a gene: 3. The CDR3 runs 17 residues. CDR1 and CDR2 (germline): SEHNR, FQNEAQ (reference sequence).

The J gene is TRBJ1-1, the V gene TRBV9; no reliable D call. CDR1 is SGDLS, CDR2 YYNGEE, per germline. The CDR3 has 13 amino acids. The V end was cut by 2 bases, the J end by 4 bases, with 9 bases between. The CDR3 sequence is CASSVGRSTEAFF. The CDR3 nucleotides are TGTGCCAGCAGCGTGGGCAGAAGCACTGAAGCTTTCTTT. The full variable domain, with the rest looked up from reference TRBV9 and TRBJ1-1, is DSGVTQTPKHLITATGQRVTLRCSPRSGDLSVYWYQQSLDQGLQFLIQYYNGEERAKGNILERFSAQQFPDLHSELNLSSLELGDSALYFCASSVGRSTEAFFGQGTRLTVV.

The V gene is TRBV9, the J gene TRBJ2-1; 7 bases match TRBD2. CDR3 size: 16 residues. Germline V CDR1 and CDR2: SGDLS, YYNGEE. V was pared by 2 bases and J by 1 base, with 6 bases of the junction left unmatched. CDR3 DNA sequence: TGTGCCAGCAGCGTCGGTAGCGGGCTTTCCTACAATGAGCAGTTCTTC. Protein sequence: CASSVGSGLSYNEQFF.

This clone was counted a few times. The chain joins TRBV10-1 to TRBJ1-1; tentatively, D is TRBD1 (6 bases). Trimming pared 2 bases from V and 4 bases from J, leaving 11 bases between. The germline CDR1 and CDR2 sequences are WNHNN and SYGVQD (reference sequence). This CDR3 has 14 residues. DNA for the CDR3: TGCGCCAGCAGTGAGGGGGGGGCGGGCACTGAAGCTTTCTTT. Residues: CASSEGGAGTEAFF.

The chain has TRBV5-1 and TRBJ2-1, with D maybe TRBD2 (5 bases). Germline V gene sequence: CDR1 SGHRS, CDR2 YFSETQ. The V and J ends lost 0 bases and 5 bases respectively, with 12 bases between them. This CDR3 region has 15 residues. CDR3 sequence (DNA): TGCGCCAGCAGCTTGGTTGGGCGGGTAGACAATGAGCAGTTCTTC. Protein: CASSLVGRVDNEQFF.

This sequence joins TRBV7-2 and TRBJ2-1, with D possibly matching TRBD2 (6 bases). V was clipped by 1 base and J by 8 bases, with 12 bases between them. The CDR3 runs to 14 residues. The germline CDR1 and CDR2 sequences are SGHTA and FQGNSA. CDR3 DNA sequence: TGTGCCAGCAGCTTAGGCCTAGCGAGAGATGAGCAGTTCTTC. It is translated as CASSLGLARDEQFF.

This rearrangement joins TRBV6-2 or TRBV6-3 to TRBJ1-1; D is perhaps TRBD1 (5 bases). Germline CDR1 is MNHEY and CDR2 is SVGEGT. The CDR3 contains 15 residues. V lost 5 bases and J lost 0, with 13 bases in between. CDR3 sequence reads: CASSGTGLVNTEAFF. As DNA, the CDR3 is TGTGCCAGCAGTGGCACAGGTTTAGTGAACACTGAAGCTTTCTTT.